This TCR beta chain was observed in a study of cytomegalovirus exposure and HLA in healthy donors. Study conclusions and caveats: A previous analysis found most TCR beta V segments productive roughly 87% or roughly 30% of the time. Accurate prediction of HLA-A and HLA-B alleles (for most subjects) was reportedly achieved from TCR beta sequences.

PCR used 60 Vbeta primers and 13 Jbeta primers. Sequencing used immunoSEQ multiplex PCR; TCRdb keeps in-frame clones, though not all of them. The sample consists of some 150,000 clones, 84% of them appearing once. The V gene lost 6 bases and the J gene lost 8 bases, with 29 bases spanning the gap. The CDR3 loop spans 17 amino acids. CDR1 and CDR2 from the germline V gene are SNHLY and FYNNEI. With regard to this clone: The antigen remains unidentified.

The rearrangement links TRBV2 to TRBJ2-7, with D possibly TRBD2 on 5 matching bases. This receptor was obtained from a boy younger than 10 in good health and CMV-seronegative. Input material: PBMCs. In nucleotides, the CDR3 is TGTGCCAGCAGCAGAGCCGGGATTTCATCCTTTCCTACGAAGCAGTACTTC. Its translation is CASSRAGISSFPTKQYF.